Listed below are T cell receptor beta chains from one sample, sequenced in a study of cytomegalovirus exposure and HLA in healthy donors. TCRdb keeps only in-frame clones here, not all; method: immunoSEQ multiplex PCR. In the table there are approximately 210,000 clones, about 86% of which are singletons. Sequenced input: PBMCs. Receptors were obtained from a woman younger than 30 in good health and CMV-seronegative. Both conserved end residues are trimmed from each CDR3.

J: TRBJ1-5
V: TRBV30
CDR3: AWSLREDQPQH

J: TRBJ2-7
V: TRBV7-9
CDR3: ASSLQAGLYEQY

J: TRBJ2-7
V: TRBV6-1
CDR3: ASSATSGRAWYEQY

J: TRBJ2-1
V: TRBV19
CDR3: ASSPGQGIEEQF

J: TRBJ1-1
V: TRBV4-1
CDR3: ASSQEDSPRTEAF

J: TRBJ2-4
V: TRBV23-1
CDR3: ASSQEETGLSAKNIQY

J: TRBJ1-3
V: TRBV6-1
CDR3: ASSEALGQGTNTIY

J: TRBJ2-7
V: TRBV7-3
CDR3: TNGREPYEQY

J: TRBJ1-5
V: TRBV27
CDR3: ASSHGQNQPQH

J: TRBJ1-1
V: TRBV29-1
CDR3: SGDRGRKAF

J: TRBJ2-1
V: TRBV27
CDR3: ASSDISGYNEQF

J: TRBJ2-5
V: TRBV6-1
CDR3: ASSLDRLRETQY

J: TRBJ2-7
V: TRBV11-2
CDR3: ASSLVGGVHEQY

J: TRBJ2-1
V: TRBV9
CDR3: ASSPRGQGASYNEQF

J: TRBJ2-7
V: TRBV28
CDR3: ASLDGGSYEQY

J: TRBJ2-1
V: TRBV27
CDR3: ASSFSPGQNEQF

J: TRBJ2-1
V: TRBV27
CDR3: ASSQRGAGGDEQF

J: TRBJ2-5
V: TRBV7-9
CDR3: ASSPTGVGETQY

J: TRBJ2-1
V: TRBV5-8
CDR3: ASSLEIAGGLNEQF

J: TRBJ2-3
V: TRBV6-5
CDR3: ASSYSLITDTQY

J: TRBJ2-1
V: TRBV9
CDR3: ASSVNPQGSNNEQF

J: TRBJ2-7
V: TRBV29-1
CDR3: SVVDRGVGQY

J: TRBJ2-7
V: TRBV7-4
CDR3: ASSLCIGTIGSYEQY

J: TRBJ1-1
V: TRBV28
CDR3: ASSWNTEAF

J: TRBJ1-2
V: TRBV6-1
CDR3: ASSEAWGVDYGYT

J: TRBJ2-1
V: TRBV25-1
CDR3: ASSRPGLAGVEQF

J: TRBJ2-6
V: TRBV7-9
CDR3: ASSLASGSSGANVLT

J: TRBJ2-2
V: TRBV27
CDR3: ASSFNRDLVGELF

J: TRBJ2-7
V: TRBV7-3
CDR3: ASSLTGTSQQY

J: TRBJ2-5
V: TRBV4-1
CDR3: ASSLTGTGGETQY

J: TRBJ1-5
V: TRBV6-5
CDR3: ASSRGQGSNQPQH

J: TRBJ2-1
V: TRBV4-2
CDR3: ASSQDLLAGYNEQF

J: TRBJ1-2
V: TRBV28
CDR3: ASTFSGAYGYT

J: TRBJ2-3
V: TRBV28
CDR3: ASSPRLAATDTQY

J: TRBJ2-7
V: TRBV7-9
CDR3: ASSPNRDSFSYEQY

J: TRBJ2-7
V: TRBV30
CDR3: AWSPGQRYEQY

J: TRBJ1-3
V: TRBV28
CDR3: ASSLTTGDPGNTIY

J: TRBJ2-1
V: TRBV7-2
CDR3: ASSFAGAYNEQF

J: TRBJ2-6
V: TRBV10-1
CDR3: ASSESMDRGFNVLT

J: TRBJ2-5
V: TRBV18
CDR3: ASSPSQGIETQY

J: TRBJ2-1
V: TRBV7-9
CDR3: ASSPRQKINEQF

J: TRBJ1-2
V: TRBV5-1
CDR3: ASSLGQGAYGYT

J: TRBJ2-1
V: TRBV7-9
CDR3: ASSLVGGKDYNEQF

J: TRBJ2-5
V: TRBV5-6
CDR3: ASSGALGAKETQY